This T cell receptor beta chain was retrieved from a study of early T cells in non-severe SARS-CoV-2 infection. In the study overall: With bulk RNA from unsorted whole blood as input, sequencing yielded unpaired chains.

Trimming left V 6 bases short and J 3 bases short, with 11 bases between. This CDR3 comprises 13 residues. Looked up from germline, CDR1 is MDHEN and CDR2 is SYDVKM. Unique molecular identifier tags were affixed to discrete cDNA molecules. Each CDR3 protein is one row after TCRdb ran MiXCR on the 5' RACE reads. Of 64,000 or so distinct CDR3 sequences in the sample, approximately 12% were seen once. The sample consisted of whole blood, taken at baseline. The chain combines TRBV28 with TRBJ1-1; a possible D gene is TRBD1 (5 bases). The clonotype was recovered from an adult who was a healthcare worker with PCR-confirmed SARS-CoV-2 infection or an uninfected control (not recorded which). The CDR3 here is CASSPAGDTEAFF. The CDR3 DNA reads TGTGCCAGCAGCCCAGCGGGGGACACTGAAGCTTTCTTT.